This is a list of T cell receptor beta chains from one sample in a study of CXCR3-negative and CXCR3-positive naive CD8 T cells. TCRdb processed the 5' RACE reads again and assigns one entry to each CDR3 protein, with no DNA. The repertoire table contains roughly 90,000 distinct CDR3 sequences. The specimen was naive CXCR3- CD8+ T cells from blood. These receptors were taken from a human donor in good health. Some clones in this sample may be carry-over from other donors' samples. The CDR3 runs from the conserved cysteine through the conserved F or W. The size of a clone is reported for some rows only, either as once, few or many, or as a class for expanded clones.

J	V	size	CDR3
TRBJ2-5	TRBV7-9	-	CASSLAGGEETQYF
TRBJ2-1	TRBV15	-	CATSISGTYNEQFF
TRBJ2-3	TRBV7-2	-	CASSRGPSPTQYF
TRBJ2-1	TRBV29-1	-	CSVEWGDRGLYEQFF
TRBJ1-2	TRBV7-2	-	CASSSWSPGYGYTF
TRBJ2-7	TRBV5-1	-	CASSFSAEGSPYEQYF
TRBJ1-6	TRBV6-2/TRBV6-3	medium-sized	CASSSPGQGDNSPLHF
TRBJ2-7	TRBV5-6	-	CASSLLRGNLREQYF
TRBJ2-1	TRBV5-1	-	CASSQGTTNYNEQFF
TRBJ2-3	TRBV7-3	-	CASSPMGGDTQYF
TRBJ1-1	TRBV12-3/TRBV12-4	-	CASSLWATEAFF
TRBJ2-7	TRBV9	-	CASSAGLADYEQYF
TRBJ2-1	TRBV20-1	-	CSARDPASGTSYNEQFF
TRBJ2-1	TRBV5-5	-	CASSLVWTMYNEQFF
TRBJ1-2	TRBV29-1	-	CSVEGNTYGYTF
TRBJ2-1	TRBV6-2/TRBV6-3	-	CASSYSWDSYNEQFF
TRBJ2-7	TRBV14	-	CASSPQFVDEQYF
TRBJ1-2	TRBV12-3/TRBV12-4	-	CASSVPGHDGYTF
TRBJ2-1	TRBV11-2	-	CASRGGAEQFF
TRBJ2-1	TRBV7-9	-	CASSRTGTSYNEQFF
TRBJ2-3	TRBV4-1	-	CASSPSDITDTQYF
TRBJ2-3	TRBV7-9	-	CASSPTQRGGRADTQYF
TRBJ1-3	TRBV9	-	CASSAGTYGNTIYF
TRBJ1-1	TRBV7-9	-	CASSLGAGQPEAFF
TRBJ2-3	TRBV5-1	-	CASQLDNTDTQYF
TRBJ2-3	TRBV4-3	-	CASSPKESDTDTQYF